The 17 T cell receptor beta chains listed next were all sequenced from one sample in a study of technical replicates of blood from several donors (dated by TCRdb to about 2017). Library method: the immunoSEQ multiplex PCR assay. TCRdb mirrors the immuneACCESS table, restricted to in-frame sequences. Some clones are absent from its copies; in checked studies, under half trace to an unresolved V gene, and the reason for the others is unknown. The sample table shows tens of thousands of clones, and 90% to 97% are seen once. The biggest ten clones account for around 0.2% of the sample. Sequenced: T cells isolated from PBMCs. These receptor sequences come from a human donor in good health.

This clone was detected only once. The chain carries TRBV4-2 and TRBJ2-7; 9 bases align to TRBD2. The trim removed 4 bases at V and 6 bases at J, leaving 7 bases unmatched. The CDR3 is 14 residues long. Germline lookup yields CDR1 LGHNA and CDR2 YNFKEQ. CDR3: CASSPGTSPPEQYF. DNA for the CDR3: TGTGCCAGCAGCCCCGGGACTAGCCCACCCGAGCAGTACTTC.

The CDR3 region is CASSMRPGINYEQYF. The DNA for the CDR3 is TGTGCCAGTAGTATGAGGCCGGGGATTAACTACGAGCAGTACTTC. The rearrangement links TRBV19 to TRBJ2-7, with D tentatively TRBD2 (5 bases). The CDR3 covers 15 residues. V was cut by 3 bases and J by 3 bases, with 15 bases left in between. Germline CDR1 and CDR2: LNHDA and SQIVND (reference sequence).

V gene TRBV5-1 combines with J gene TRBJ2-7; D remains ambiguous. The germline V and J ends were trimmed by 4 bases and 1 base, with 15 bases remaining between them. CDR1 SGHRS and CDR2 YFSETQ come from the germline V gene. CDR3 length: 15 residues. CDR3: CASSPAERRSYEQYF. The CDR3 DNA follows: TGCGCCAGCAGCCCCGCCGAGAGGCGATCCTACGAGCAGTACTTC.

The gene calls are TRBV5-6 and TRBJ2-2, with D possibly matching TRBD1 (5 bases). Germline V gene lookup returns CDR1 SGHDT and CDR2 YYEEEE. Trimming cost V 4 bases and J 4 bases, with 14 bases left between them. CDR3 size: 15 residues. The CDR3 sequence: CASSNVWGSTGELFF. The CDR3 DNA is TGTGCCAGCAGCAACGTATGGGGCTCCACCGGGGAGCTGTTTTTT.

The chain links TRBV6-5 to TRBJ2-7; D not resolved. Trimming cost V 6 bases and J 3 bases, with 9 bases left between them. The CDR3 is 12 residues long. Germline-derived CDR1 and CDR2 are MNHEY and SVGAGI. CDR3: CASRRSDYEQYF. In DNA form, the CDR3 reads TGTGCCAGCAGGAGGAGCGACTACGAGCAGTACTTC.

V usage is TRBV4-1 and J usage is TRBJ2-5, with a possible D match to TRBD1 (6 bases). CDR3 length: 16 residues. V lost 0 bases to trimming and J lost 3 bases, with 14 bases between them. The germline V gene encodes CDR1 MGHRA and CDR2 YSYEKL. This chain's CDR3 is CASSQEGDNPEETQYF. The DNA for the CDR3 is TGCGCCAGCAGCCAAGAGGGGGACAACCCCGAAGAGACCCAGTACTTC.

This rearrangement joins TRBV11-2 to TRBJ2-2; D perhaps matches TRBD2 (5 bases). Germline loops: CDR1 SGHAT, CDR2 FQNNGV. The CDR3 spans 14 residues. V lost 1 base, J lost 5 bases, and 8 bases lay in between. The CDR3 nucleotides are TGTGCCAGCAGCTTAGTTCGGGGAACCGGGGAGCTGTTTTTT. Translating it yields CASSLVRGTGELFF.

CDR3 nucleotide sequence: TGTGCCATCAGTGACCCCACCAGGGAGGCTGAAGCTTTCTTT. Protein sequence: CAISDPTREAEAFF. This chain uses TRBV10-3 with TRBJ1-1, with D possibly being TRBD1 (5 bases). This CDR3 has 14 amino acids. The ends were cut back, 3 bases at V and 6 bases at J, with 14 bases in the middle. Germline-derived CDR1 and CDR2 are ENHRY and SYGVKD.

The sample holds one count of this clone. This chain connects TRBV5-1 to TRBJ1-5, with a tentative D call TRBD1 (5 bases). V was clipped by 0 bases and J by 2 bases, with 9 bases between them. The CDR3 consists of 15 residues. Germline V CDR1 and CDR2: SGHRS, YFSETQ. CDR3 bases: TGCGCCAGCAGCTTGGGGGGGGAGGGCAATCAGCCCCAGCATTTT. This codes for CASSLGGEGNQPQHF.

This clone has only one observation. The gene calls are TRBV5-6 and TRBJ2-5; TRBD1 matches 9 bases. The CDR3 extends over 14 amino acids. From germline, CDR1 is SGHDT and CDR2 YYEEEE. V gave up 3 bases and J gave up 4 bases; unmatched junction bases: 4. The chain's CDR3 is CASSWDRDLETQYF. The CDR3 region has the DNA TGTGCCAGCAGCTGGGACAGGGACTTAGAGACCCAGTACTTC.

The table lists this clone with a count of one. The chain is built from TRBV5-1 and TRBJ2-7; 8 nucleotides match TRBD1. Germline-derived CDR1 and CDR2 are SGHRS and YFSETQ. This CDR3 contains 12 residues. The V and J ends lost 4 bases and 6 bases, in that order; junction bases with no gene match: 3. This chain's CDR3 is CASSPGQGEQYF. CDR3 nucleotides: TGCGCCAGCAGCCCCGGACAGGGCGAGCAGTACTTC.

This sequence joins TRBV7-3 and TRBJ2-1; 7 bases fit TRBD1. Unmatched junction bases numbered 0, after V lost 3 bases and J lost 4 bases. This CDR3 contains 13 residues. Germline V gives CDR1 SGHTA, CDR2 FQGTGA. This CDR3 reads CASSFRGYNEQFF. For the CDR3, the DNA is TGTGCCAGCAGCTTCAGGGGGTACAATGAGCAGTTCTTC.

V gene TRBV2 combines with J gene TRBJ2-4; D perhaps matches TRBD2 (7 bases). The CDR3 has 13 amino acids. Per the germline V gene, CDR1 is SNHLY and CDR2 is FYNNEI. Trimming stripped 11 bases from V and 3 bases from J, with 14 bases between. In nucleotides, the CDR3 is TGTGCCTGGGAGGGGGTTGGCAAAAACATTCAGTACTTC. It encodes CAWEGVGKNIQYF. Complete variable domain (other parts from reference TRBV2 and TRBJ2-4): EPEVTQTPSHQVTQMGQEVILRCVPISNHLYFYWYRQILGQKVEFLVSFYNNEISEKSEIFDDQFSVERPDGSNFTLKIRSTKLEDSAMYFCAWEGVGKNIQYFGAGTRLSVL.

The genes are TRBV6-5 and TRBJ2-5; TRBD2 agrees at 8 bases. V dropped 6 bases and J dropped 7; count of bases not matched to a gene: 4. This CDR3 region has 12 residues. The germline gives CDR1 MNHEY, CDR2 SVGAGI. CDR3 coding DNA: TGTGCCAGCAGCCTCGGGGGGGGGACCCAGTACTTC. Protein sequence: CASSLGGGTQYF.

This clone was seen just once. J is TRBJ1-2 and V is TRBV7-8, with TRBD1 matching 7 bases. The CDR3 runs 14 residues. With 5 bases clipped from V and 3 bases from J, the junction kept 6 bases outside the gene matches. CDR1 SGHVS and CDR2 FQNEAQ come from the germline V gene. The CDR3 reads CASSRRGPDYGYTF. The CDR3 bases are TGTGCCAGCAGCAGAAGGGGGCCGGACTATGGCTACACCTTC.

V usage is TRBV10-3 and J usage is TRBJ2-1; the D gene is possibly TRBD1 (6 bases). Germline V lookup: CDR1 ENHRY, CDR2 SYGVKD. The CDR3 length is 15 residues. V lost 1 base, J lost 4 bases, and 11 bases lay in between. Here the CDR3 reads CAISELQGRYNEQFF. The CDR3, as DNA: TGTGCCATCAGTGAGTTGCAGGGGCGATACAATGAGCAGTTCTTC.

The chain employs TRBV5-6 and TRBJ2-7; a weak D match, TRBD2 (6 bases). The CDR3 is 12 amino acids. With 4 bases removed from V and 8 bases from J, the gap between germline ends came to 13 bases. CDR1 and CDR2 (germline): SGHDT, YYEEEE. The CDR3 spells CASSLQAGQQYF. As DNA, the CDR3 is TGTGCCAGCAGCCTCCAGGCGGGACAGCAGTACTTC.